This is a list of T cell receptor beta chains from one sample in a study of neurological immune-mediated disorders. Via MiXCR, TCRdb re-called the 5' RACE reads, giving one row per CDR3 protein. The sample consists of 50,000 to 65,000 distinct CDR3 sequences, approximately 4.6% of them appearing once. Source material: PBMCs. These receptors originate from a woman aged 45 to 65 with multiple sclerosis. Each CDR3 is given with its conserved first and last residue. The order of the fields is clone size, V gene, D gene, J gene, CDR3 DNA, CDR3 protein. D genes are given only for firm matches. Clone size is stated in some rows and not others, as once, few, many or a class when expanded.

size: many
V: TRBV2
D: NA
J: TRBJ1-5
DNA: TGTGCCAGCAGTGAGGTGTTTATTAATCAGCCCCAGCATTTT
CDR3: CASSEVFINQPQHF

size: many
V: TRBV28
D: NA
J: TRBJ2-2
DNA: TGTGCCAGCACCTCTTCAGGGACGGCCGGGGAGCTGTTTTTT
CDR3: CASTSSGTAGELFF

size: many
V: TRBV6-5
D: TRBD1
J: TRBJ2-5
DNA: TGTGCCAGCAGTATCTCGGGACAGGAGGGGGAGACCCAGTACTTC
CDR3: CASSISGQEGETQYF

size: many
V: TRBV5-1
D: NA
J: TRBJ1-1
DNA: TGCGCCAGCAGCTTGCGGGGCCAAGACACTGAAGCTTTCTTT
CDR3: CASSLRGQDTEAFF

size: many
V: TRBV20-1
D: NA
J: TRBJ1-1
DNA: TGCAGTGCTAGTAGGGTGGGGACTGAAGCTTTCTTT
CDR3: CSASRVGTEAFF

size: many
V: TRBV12-3/TRBV12-4
D: NA
J: TRBJ1-2
DNA: TGTGCCAGCAGTCTAGGGTATGGCTACACCTTC
CDR3: CASSLGYGYTF

size: many
V: TRBV9
D: NA
J: TRBJ1-1
DNA: TGTGCCAGCAGCGTAGCAGGGGCCCGTAGCACTGAAGCTTTCTTT
CDR3: CASSVAGARSTEAFF

size: many
V: TRBV4-3
D: NA
J: TRBJ1-5
DNA: TGCGCCAGCAGCCAAGACGTAGGGGGGAATCAGCCCCAGCATTTT
CDR3: CASSQDVGGNQPQHF

size: many
V: TRBV4-1
D: TRBD1
J: TRBJ1-5
DNA: TGCGCCAGCGCCGGGACAGGGTATACTATTAGCAATCAGCCCCAGAATTTT
CDR3: CASAGTGYTISNQPQNF

size: many
V: TRBV11-3
D: NA
J: TRBJ2-1
DNA: TGTGCCAGCAGGCGCCGAGAGGCGCCCTCCTACAATGAGCAGTTCTTC
CDR3: CASRRREAPSYNEQFF

size: many
V: TRBV6-5
D: NA
J: TRBJ2-3
DNA: TGTGCCAGCAGCGCGGGGCGCACAGATACGCAGTATTTT
CDR3: CASSAGRTDTQYF

size: many
V: TRBV18
D: NA
J: TRBJ1-1
DNA: TGTGCCAGCTCACCATACGGGAAGAACACTGAAGCTTTCTTT
CDR3: CASSPYGKNTEAFF

size: many
V: TRBV6-5
D: NA
J: TRBJ1-4
DNA: TGTGCCAGCAGTGCGGGCTATGAAAAACTGTTTTTT
CDR3: CASSAGYEKLFF

size: many
V: TRBV29-1
D: NA
J: TRBJ2-5
DNA: TGCAGCGTGGGTGCGAGGCTCCAAGAGACCCAGTACTTC
CDR3: CSVGARLQETQYF

size: many
V: TRBV5-1
D: NA
J: TRBJ1-3
DNA: TGCGCCAGCAGCTCGGGGACGCCCGTCGGAAACACCATATATTTT
CDR3: CASSSGTPVGNTIYF

size: few
V: TRBV4-2
D: NA
J: TRBJ1-5
DNA: TGTGCCAGCAGCCAAGGGACGGCCAATCAGCCCCAGAATTTT
CDR3: CASSQGTANQPQNF

size: many
V: TRBV15
D: NA
J: TRBJ2-1
DNA: TGTGCCACCAGCAGAGATCTCGGGAGCTCCTACAATGAGCAGTTCTTC
CDR3: CATSRDLGSSYNEQFF

size: many
V: TRBV20-1
D: TRBD1
J: TRBJ2-1
DNA: TGCAGTGCTAGGACCCGGGACAGGGGAAATGAGCAGTTCTTC
CDR3: CSARTRDRGNEQFF

size: NA
V: TRBV5-1
D: NA
J: TRBJ1-2
DNA: TGCGCCAGCAGCATAAACAGGGGCTACACCTTC
CDR3: CASSINRGYTF

size: NA
V: TRBV6-2/TRBV6-3
D: NA
J: TRBJ2-7
DNA: TGTGCCAGCAGTTCGACACGGTACGAGCAGTACTTC
CDR3: CASSSTRYEQYF

size: many
V: TRBV20-1
D: NA
J: TRBJ2-3
DNA: TGCAGTGCCTTCCCGGTGTACACAGATACGCAGTATTTT
CDR3: CSAFPVYTDTQYF

size: many
V: TRBV20-1
D: NA
J: TRBJ1-2
DNA: TGCAGTGCCCAACTGGGCGCTCCCTATGGCTACACCTTC
CDR3: CSAQLGAPYGYTF

size: many
V: TRBV29-1
D: NA
J: TRBJ2-3
DNA: TGCAGCGTTACAGGGTTCACAGATACGCAGTATTTT
CDR3: CSVTGFTDTQYF

size: many
V: TRBV20-1
D: NA
J: TRBJ2-1
DNA: TGCAGTGCCACCCAAGGAGAACACCACAATGAGCAGTTCTTC
CDR3: CSATQGEHHNEQFF

size: many
V: TRBV5-1
D: NA
J: TRBJ2-1
DNA: TGCGCCAGCAGCTTGGCGGGGTCCTACAATGAGCAGTTCTTC
CDR3: CASSLAGSYNEQFF

size: many
V: TRBV7-2
D: TRBD2
J: TRBJ2-2
DNA: TGTGCCAGCAGCTTAGACGGGAGGAGGAACACCGGGGAGCTGTTTTTT
CDR3: CASSLDGRRNTGELFF

size: many
V: TRBV7-2
D: NA
J: TRBJ2-2
DNA: TGTGCCAGCAGCTTAGATACTAGCCTGAACACCGGGGAGCTGTTTTTT
CDR3: CASSLDTSLNTGELFF

size: NA
V: TRBV12-3/TRBV12-4
D: NA
J: TRBJ1-4
DNA: TGTGCCAGCAGTGATTTTTCAACTAATGAAAAACTGTTTTTT
CDR3: CASSDFSTNEKLFF

size: many
V: TRBV11-1
D: NA
J: TRBJ2-1
DNA: TGTGCCAGCAGCTTAGAGTCGGCTCTAGCCCTAGGGGGAGAGCAGTTCTTC
CDR3: CASSLESALALGGEQFF

size: many
V: TRBV28
D: NA
J: TRBJ2-6
DNA: TGTGCCAGCAGTTCTACCTCAGCCTCTGGGGCCAAAGTCCTGACTTTC
CDR3: CASSSTSASGAKVLTF

size: NA
V: TRBV20-1
D: NA
J: TRBJ1-1
DNA: TGCAGTGCTCCCCCCCGGGATCAGAACACTGAAGCTTTCTTT
CDR3: CSAPPRDQNTEAFF

size: many
V: TRBV6-2/TRBV6-3
D: NA
J: TRBJ2-1
DNA: TGTGCCAGCAGTTACGAGTGGAGCTCCTACAATGAGCAGTTCTTC
CDR3: CASSYEWSSYNEQFF

size: NA
V: TRBV7-6
D: NA
J: TRBJ2-7
DNA: TGTGCCAGCAGAGACCGTTACGAGCAGTACTTC
CDR3: CASRDRYEQYF

size: many
V: TRBV12-3/TRBV12-4
D: NA
J: TRBJ2-7
DNA: TGTGCCAGCAGTCCAATGACACCGTCAGGGGAGCAGTACTTC
CDR3: CASSPMTPSGEQYF

size: many
V: TRBV16
D: TRBD1
J: TRBJ1-2
DNA: TGTGCCAGCAGCCAACAGGCAGGGGGAAATGGCTACACCTTC
CDR3: CASSQQAGGNGYTF

size: many
V: TRBV20-1
D: TRBD2
J: TRBJ2-1
DNA: TGCAGTGCTAGAGGGCGGGGGATACCGCGCAATGAGCAGTTCTTC
CDR3: CSARGRGIPRNEQFF

size: many
V: TRBV6-5
D: NA
J: TRBJ1-6
DNA: TGTGCCAGCAGTTACTTGACAGCTAATTCACCCCTCCACTTT
CDR3: CASSYLTANSPLHF

size: many
V: TRBV29-1
D: NA
J: TRBJ2-1
DNA: TGCAGCGTTACACCGGTGGGCGAACGACCTCGAAATGAGCAGTTCTTC
CDR3: CSVTPVGERPRNEQFF

size: many
V: TRBV10-3
D: NA
J: TRBJ1-1
DNA: TGTGCCATCAGTGAGTCGAGAGGGGCTGGGGATGAAGCTTTCTTT
CDR3: CAISESRGAGDEAFF

size: many
V: TRBV7-9
D: TRBD1
J: TRBJ1-4
DNA: TGTGCCAGCAGCCCCCGCCGGGACAGGGCCTATGAAAAACTGTTTTTT
CDR3: CASSPRRDRAYEKLFF

size: NA
V: TRBV20-1
D: TRBD2
J: TRBJ2-5
DNA: TGCAGTGCTAGTCTCGGCGGGGGGCGGTGGGAGACCCAGTACTTC
CDR3: CSASLGGGRWETQYF

size: many
V: TRBV29-1
D: NA
J: TRBJ1-1
DNA: TGCAGCGTTACCAGCCGAAGGTCTGAAGCTTTCTTT
CDR3: CSVTSRRSEAFF

size: many
V: TRBV5-1
D: TRBD1
J: TRBJ1-1
DNA: TGCGCCAGCAGCTTGTCTAGACAGGGGATCGTCTTT
CDR3: CASSLSRQGIVF

size: many
V: TRBV6-6
D: NA
J: TRBJ2-3
DNA: TGTGCCAGCAGTCCAATGTCTGATACGCAGTATTTT
CDR3: CASSPMSDTQYF

size: many
V: TRBV2
D: TRBD2
J: TRBJ2-5
DNA: TGTGCCAGCAGTCGCGGGGGGCCAACGGAGACCCAGTACTTC
CDR3: CASSRGGPTETQYF

size: many
V: TRBV11-2
D: NA
J: TRBJ2-2
DNA: TGTGCCAGCAGCCCAACTCTGAACACCGGGGAGCTGTTTTTT
CDR3: CASSPTLNTGELFF

size: many
V: TRBV6-4
D: TRBD2
J: TRBJ2-1
DNA: TGTGCCAGCAGTGACGCGAGCGGGGGGGCCGGGGAGCAGTTCTTC
CDR3: CASSDASGGAGEQFF